This passage covers 27 T cell receptor beta chains from one sample sequenced in a study of control samples from healthy donors and cancer patients (dated by TCRdb to the early 2020s). Library method: the immunoSEQ multiplex PCR assay. The table comes from immuneACCESS by way of TCRdb, which keeps in-frame sequences with V and J called. Part of the clones is missing from these tables; in studies checked, under half for an unresolved V gene and the rest for unknown reasons. The sample table records approximately 150,000 clones; 93% of these occur just once. The ten largest clones add up to 5% to 7% of the sample. The sequencing sample was made of blood. The receptor set was obtained from a man between 18 and 35 years old in good health.

V is TRBV5-1 and J is TRBJ2-7; D could derive from TRBD1 or TRBD2 (6 bases each). This CDR3 spans 14 amino acids. Germline values: CDR1 SGHRS, CDR2 YFSETQ. V gave up 3 bases and J gave up 9 bases, with 19 bases separating them. This CDR3 reads CASSSSDRGLGQYF. CDR3 in DNA: TGCGCCAGCAGCTCCTCAGACCGGGGGCTGGGGCAGTACTTC.

This clone occurred once. The rearrangement joins TRBV4-2 to TRBJ2-3, with 11 bases aligning to TRBD2. Trimming took 3 bases from V and 7 from J; bases not matched to a gene: 12. Germline V gene lookup returns CDR1 LGHNA and CDR2 YNFKEQ. The CDR3 has 17 amino acids. The CDR3 DNA reads TGTGCCAGCAGCCAGTACGGTAGCGGGAGGGCCCTTAATACGCAGTATTTT. Translated: CASSQYGSGRALNTQYF.

This chain joins TRBV28 and TRBJ1-5, with 8 bases fitting TRBD1. In germline, CDR1 is MDHEN, CDR2 SYDVKM. V was clipped by 7 bases and J by 3 bases; unmatched bases: 11. This CDR3 contains 16 residues. CDR3 sequence reads: CASITPDRANNQPQHF. The CDR3 DNA follows: TGTGCCAGCATCACCCCGGACAGGGCGAACAATCAGCCCCAGCATTTT.

The rearrangement joins TRBV19 to TRBJ2-1, with 13 bases aligning to TRBD2. This CDR3 comprises 18 residues. V lost 2 bases to trimming and J lost 7 bases; unmatched junction nucleotides: 11. Per germline, CDR1 LNHDA and CDR2 SQIVND (reference sequence). Written as DNA, the CDR3 is TGTGCCAGTAGTATAACTAGCGGGGGGGCCTCTCAACATAATGAGCAGTTCTTC. Translating gives CASSITSGGASQHNEQFF.

The chain has TRBV28 and TRBJ1-5; D call uncertain. Trimming shortened V by 2 bases and J by 0 bases, and 17 bases separated the two germline ends. CDR1 and CDR2 (germline): MDHEN, SYDVKM. This CDR3 comprises 18 residues. The CDR3 is CASSLEGLGDHSNQPQHF. CDR3 nucleotides: TGTGCCAGCAGTTTAGAAGGGTTGGGTGATCATAGCAATCAGCCCCAGCATTTT.

The chain recombines TRBV11-3 with TRBJ2-1; D tentatively reads TRBD1 or TRBD2 (5 bases each). The CDR3 extends over 14 amino acids. Germline V gives CDR1 SGHNT, CDR2 YENEEA. Trimming cost V 5 bases and J 8 bases, with 16 bases left between them. Written as DNA, the CDR3 is TGTGCCAGCAGCGTGGGGCGGGTAGCGTATGAGCAGTTCTTC. It encodes CASSVGRVAYEQFF.

This clone was seen a single time. This chain connects TRBV27 to TRBJ1-2; perhaps TRBD1 as D (5 bases). Looked up from germline, CDR1 is MNHEY and CDR2 is SMNVEV (reference sequence). The CDR3 loop spans 13 amino acids. V was pared by 2 bases and J by 8 bases, with 12 bases between. The CDR3 DNA sequence: TGTGCCAGCAGTTTAGGGGGGGATAGGGGCTACACCTTC. Protein: CASSLGGDRGYTF.

The chain joins TRBV19 to TRBJ1-3; a possible D gene is TRBD1 (5 bases). This CDR3 comprises 15 residues. Trimming removed 7 bases at V and 0 bases at J, with 13 bases between. Germline CDR1 is LNHDA and CDR2 is SQIVND (reference sequence). The CDR3 sequence is CASTLGPYSGNTIYF. The CDR3 bases are TGTGCCAGTACCCTGGGACCCTACTCTGGAAACACCATATATTTT. The whole variable domain, remainder taken from reference TRBV19 and TRBJ1-3, is DGGITQSPKYLFRKEGQNVTLSCEQNLNHDAMYWYRQDPGQGLRLIYYSQIVNDFQKGDIAEGYSVSREKKESFPLTVTSAQKNPTAFYLCASTLGPYSGNTIYFGEGSWLTVV.

As for this clone: One end of the junction does not line up with germline, which may come from a read error. The chain links TRBV6-6 to TRBJ1-5; 10 nucleotides line up with TRBD1. The CDR3 totals 14 residues. Germline V CDR1 and CDR2: MNHNY, SVGAGI (reference sequence). In DNA form, the CDR3 reads TGTGCCAGCAGGAGGGACAGGGGCAACCAGCCCCAGCATTTT. Amino acid sequence: CASRRDRGNQPQHF.

The chain is built from TRBV12-3 or TRBV12-4 and TRBJ1-2; no clear D gene. V was shortened by 5 bases and J by 5 bases, with 6 bases between the two germline ends. The CDR3 runs to 11 residues. CDR3 DNA sequence: TGTGCCAGCAGTGACACATATGGCTACACCTTC. Residues: CASSDTYGYTF.

The genes are TRBV11-3 and TRBJ1-1; no reliable D call. Trimming shortened V by 3 bases and J by 1 base, and 6 bases separated the two germline ends. The CDR3 has 13 amino acids. Germline V lookup: CDR1 SGHNT, CDR2 YENEEA. CDR3: CASSFAGNTEAFF. The CDR3 DNA reads TGTGCCAGCAGCTTCGCGGGGAACACTGAAGCTTTCTTT.

The rearrangement uses TRBV11-2 and TRBJ1-4; the match to TRBD1 covers 9 bases. Germline loops: CDR1 SGHAT, CDR2 FQNNGV. The J segment lost 5 bases and the V segment lost 3 bases, leaving 13 bases of the junction unmatched. This CDR3 region has 18 residues. The CDR3 is CASSLAGQGLISNEKLFF. Here the CDR3 DNA reads TGTGCCAGCAGCTTGGCGGGACAGGGACTAATTTCCAATGAAAAACTGTTTTTT.

The chain couples TRBV4-2 to TRBJ1-1; weak D call: TRBD1 (5 bases). V was cut by 5 bases and J by 6 bases, with 10 bases left in between. Germline loops: CDR1 LGHNA, CDR2 YNFKEQ. The CDR3 covers 12 residues. The CDR3 bases are TGTGCCAGCAGCGGACACAACGCTGAAGCTTTCTTT. This sequence encodes CASSGHNAEAFF.

The gene calls are TRBV3-1 (or the pseudogene TRBV3-2) and TRBJ1-1; D is perhaps TRBD1 (5 bases). V lost 6 bases, J lost 11 bases, and 19 bases lay in between. The CDR3 length is 13 residues. Germline CDR1 is LGHDT and CDR2 is YNNKEL (reference sequence). The CDR3 DNA sequence: TGTGCCAGCAGGACGGGACGTTCTCCTATCGCTTTCTTT. It translates to CASRTGRSPIAFF.

Note on this clone: This sample includes further DNA sequences coding for the same CDR3. This chain uses TRBV19 with TRBJ2-4; TRBD1 is a possible D gene (5 bases). Germline V gives CDR1 LNHDA, CDR2 SQIVND (reference sequence). CDR3 size: 16 residues. Trimming took off 1 base at V and 8 bases at J, with 18 bases between the two ends. The CDR3 nucleotides are TGTGCCAGTAGTATAGTTGGCCAGGGTGGGAAGGACATTCAGTACTTC. This codes for CASSIVGQGGKDIQYF.

The genes are TRBV6-2 or TRBV6-3 and TRBJ2-7, with TRBD2 identical over 8 bases. With 2 bases clipped from V and 3 bases from J, the junction kept 9 bases outside the gene matches. Germline-derived CDR1 and CDR2 are MNHEY and SVGEGT. The CDR3 is 16 amino acids. The CDR3, as DNA: TGTGCCAGCAGTTACCCTCCAAGCGGGAGAGGCTACGAGCAGTACTTC. It yields the protein CASSYPPSGRGYEQYF.

The chain recombines TRBV5-1 with TRBJ1-1; D gene ambiguous. Looked up from germline, CDR1 is SGHRS and CDR2 is YFSETQ. The V end lost 1 base, the J end lost 4 bases, and 11 bases lay between the germline ends. This CDR3 has 14 residues. The CDR3 bases are TGCGCCAGCAGCTTGCTTCAGGAGGGCACTGAAGCTTTCTTT. It encodes CASSLLQEGTEAFF.

This sequence joins TRBV28 and TRBJ2-7; 7 bases match TRBD2. The germline gives CDR1 MDHEN, CDR2 SYDVKM. This CDR3 has 17 amino acids. V lost 2 bases and J lost 3; bases outside the gene matches: 13. The CDR3 loop is CASSLPGFVGGSYEQYF. CDR3 nucleotides: TGTGCCAGCAGTTTACCGGGGTTCGTGGGCGGGAGCTACGAGCAGTACTTC.

The rearrangement uses TRBV5-4 and TRBJ1-4, with D maybe TRBD1 (5 bases). V was pared by 6 bases and J by 7 bases, with 16 bases between. In germline, CDR1 is SGHNT, CDR2 YYREEE (reference sequence). CDR3 length: 14 residues. CDR3 in DNA: TGTGCCAGCAACGCCCCGGGGCTGGGTGAAAAACTGTTTTTT. This gives the protein CASNAPGLGEKLFF.

The chain uses TRBV11-2 and TRBJ2-3, with D tentatively TRBD2 (5 bases). The CDR3 spans 13 residues. V gave up 0 bases and J gave up 11 bases, with 12 bases separating them. Germline values: CDR1 SGHAT, CDR2 FQNNGV. CDR3 residues: CASSLDWTVEQYF. CDR3 nucleotides: TGTGCCAGCAGCTTAGATTGGACTGTGGAGCAGTATTTT.

The V gene is TRBV27, the J gene TRBJ2-2, with D perhaps matching TRBD1 (6 bases). The V and J ends lost 0 bases and 7 bases respectively, with 12 bases between them. Germline CDR1 and CDR2: MNHEY and SMNVEV (reference sequence). The CDR3 is 15 residues long. The CDR3 DNA follows: TGTGCCAGCAGTTTATCGGACAGCGCTAGCGGGGAGCTGTTTTTT. This codes for CASSLSDSASGELFF.

This rearrangement joins TRBV19 to TRBJ2-1; 7 nucleotides line up with TRBD1. Germline V CDR1 and CDR2: LNHDA, SQIVND (reference sequence). Germline trimming cut 7 bases from V and 3 bases from J; bases unmatched to any gene: 12. The CDR3 has 16 residues. The CDR3 region is CASTSGWTGVYNEQFF. DNA for the CDR3: TGTGCCAGTACCTCCGGGTGGACAGGCGTCTACAATGAGCAGTTCTTC.

The gene calls are TRBV30 and TRBJ1-4, with D perhaps TRBD1 (5 bases). CDR1 and CDR2 (germline): GTSNPN, SVGIG (reference sequence). Trimming removed 2 bases at V and 8 bases at J, with 12 bases between. The CDR3 totals 13 residues. For the CDR3, the DNA is TGTGCCTGGAGTTTACGACGGGGCGAAAAACTGTTTTTT. This codes for CAWSLRRGEKLFF.

The chain recombines TRBV10-2 with TRBJ2-7; TRBD1 is a possible D gene (6 bases). V lost 4 bases to trimming and J lost 3 bases, with 10 bases between them. The germline gives CDR1 WSHSY, CDR2 SAAADI. This CDR3 spans 13 amino acids. DNA of the CDR3: TGCGCCAGCAGTGGGGGGCCCCGCTACGAGCAGTACTTC. As protein: CASSGGPRYEQYF.

The CDR3 nucleotides read TGTGCCAGCAGCTTTGGGCAGGCCGATGGCTACACCTTC. This translates into CASSFGQADGYTF. The chain recombines TRBV7-9 with TRBJ1-2, with D unresolved. Germline lookup yields CDR1 SEHNR and CDR2 FQNEAQ (reference sequence). V shed 3 bases and J shed 6 bases, with 11 bases lying between them. The CDR3 has 13 residues.

The V gene is TRBV29-1, the J gene TRBJ1-2; TRBD1 is a possible D gene (6 bases). V lost 4 bases and J lost 5, with 14 bases in between. CDR1 is SQVTM and CDR2 is ANQGSEA in the germline V gene. This CDR3 region has 13 residues. The CDR3 protein is CSVGQGSLYGYTF. The CDR3, as DNA: TGCAGCGTTGGCCAGGGGAGTCTATATGGCTACACCTTC.

The rearrangement links TRBV19 to TRBJ1-2, with a tentative D call TRBD1 (5 bases). Per the germline V gene, CDR1 is LNHDA and CDR2 is SQIVND (reference sequence). The CDR3 is made up of 19 amino acids. With 5 bases removed from V and 4 bases from J, the gap between germline ends came to 29 bases. CDR3: CASSPNRRGYYISIYGYTF. The CDR3 coding sequence is TGTGCCAGTAGTCCAAACCGCCGGGGCTATTACATCTCAATCTATGGCTACACCTTC.